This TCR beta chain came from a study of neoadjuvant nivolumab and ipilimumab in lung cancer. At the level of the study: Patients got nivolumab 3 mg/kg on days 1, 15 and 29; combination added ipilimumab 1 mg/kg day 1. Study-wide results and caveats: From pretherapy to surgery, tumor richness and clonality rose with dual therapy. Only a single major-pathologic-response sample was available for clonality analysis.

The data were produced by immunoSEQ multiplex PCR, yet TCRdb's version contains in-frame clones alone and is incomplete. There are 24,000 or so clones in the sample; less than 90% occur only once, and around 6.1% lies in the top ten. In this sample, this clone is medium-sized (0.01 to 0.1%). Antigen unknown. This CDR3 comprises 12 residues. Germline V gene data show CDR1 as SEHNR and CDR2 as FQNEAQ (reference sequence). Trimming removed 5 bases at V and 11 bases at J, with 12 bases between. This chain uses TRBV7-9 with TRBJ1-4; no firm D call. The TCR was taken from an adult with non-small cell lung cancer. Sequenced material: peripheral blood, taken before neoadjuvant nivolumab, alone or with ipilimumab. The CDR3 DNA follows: TGTGCCAGCAGCCTCGATGGCCGGAAACTGTTTTTT. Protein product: CASSLDGRKLFF.